Each of the 5 T cell receptor beta chains below was sequenced from the same sample in a study of neurological immune-mediated disorders. TCRdb analysed the 5' RACE reads with MiXCR anew, one entry per CDR3 protein. The table lists 24,000 or so distinct CDR3 sequences, approximately 2.7% of them singletons, with over 2% in the top ten. The specimen was PBMCs. The receptors stem from a woman between 45 and 65 years old with multiple sclerosis.

In its sample, this clonotype was seen many times. The chain uses TRBV20-1 and TRBJ2-3; a possible D gene is TRBD2 (6 bases). Between the trimmed V and J ends, which lost 7 bases and 4 bases, there was a span of 15 bases. The CDR3 contains 13 residues. Germline V lookup: CDR1 DFQATT, CDR2 SNEGSKA (reference sequence). CDR3 bases: TGCAGTGTACGGGAGCCAAATGCAGATACGCAGTATTTT. Residues: CSVREPNADTQYF.

This clonotype showed up many times. V usage is TRBV20-1 and J usage is TRBJ2-3, with D hard to call. This CDR3 is built from 14 residues. CDR1 DFQATT and CDR2 SNEGSKA come from the germline V gene (reference sequence). Trimming cost V 0 bases and J 1 base, with 8 bases left between them. The CDR3 DNA is TGCAGTGCTAGAGACGGTTGGCGCACAGATACGCAGTATTTT. Residues: CSARDGWRTDTQYF.

The CDR3 reads CASSLPYEEQFF. The CDR3 DNA is TGTGCCAGCAGCTTGCCATACGAGGAGCAGTTCTTC. The V call is TRBV7-9, the J call TRBJ2-1; D is unclear. Trimming stripped 3 bases from V and 10 bases from J, with 10 bases between. This CDR3 has 12 residues. CDR1 and CDR2 from the germline V gene are SEHNR and FQNEAQ (reference sequence).

Many counts were recorded for this clonotype. The genes are TRBV11-1 and TRBJ2-3, with 7 bases that match TRBD1. J gave up 4 bases and V 5 bases, and 9 bases lay outside the gene matches. The CDR3 has 15 amino acids. Per the germline V gene, CDR1 is SGHAT and CDR2 is FQDESV (reference sequence). This CDR3 is CASSVGQASSDTQYF. The DNA of the CDR3 is TGTGCCAGCAGCGTCGGACAGGCGAGCTCAGATACGCAGTATTTT.

The sample holds many counts of this clonotype. V gene TRBV20-1 combines with J gene TRBJ2-4, with TRBD2 matching 7 bases. This CDR3 is built from 14 residues. V dropped 2 bases and J dropped 8; count of bases not matched to a gene: 9. Germline CDR1 is DFQATT and CDR2 is SNEGSKA (reference sequence). CDR3 nucleotide sequence: TGCAGTGCTAGATGGGCGGGGGATCTGGACATTCAGTACTTC. Translating it yields CSARWAGDLDIQYF.